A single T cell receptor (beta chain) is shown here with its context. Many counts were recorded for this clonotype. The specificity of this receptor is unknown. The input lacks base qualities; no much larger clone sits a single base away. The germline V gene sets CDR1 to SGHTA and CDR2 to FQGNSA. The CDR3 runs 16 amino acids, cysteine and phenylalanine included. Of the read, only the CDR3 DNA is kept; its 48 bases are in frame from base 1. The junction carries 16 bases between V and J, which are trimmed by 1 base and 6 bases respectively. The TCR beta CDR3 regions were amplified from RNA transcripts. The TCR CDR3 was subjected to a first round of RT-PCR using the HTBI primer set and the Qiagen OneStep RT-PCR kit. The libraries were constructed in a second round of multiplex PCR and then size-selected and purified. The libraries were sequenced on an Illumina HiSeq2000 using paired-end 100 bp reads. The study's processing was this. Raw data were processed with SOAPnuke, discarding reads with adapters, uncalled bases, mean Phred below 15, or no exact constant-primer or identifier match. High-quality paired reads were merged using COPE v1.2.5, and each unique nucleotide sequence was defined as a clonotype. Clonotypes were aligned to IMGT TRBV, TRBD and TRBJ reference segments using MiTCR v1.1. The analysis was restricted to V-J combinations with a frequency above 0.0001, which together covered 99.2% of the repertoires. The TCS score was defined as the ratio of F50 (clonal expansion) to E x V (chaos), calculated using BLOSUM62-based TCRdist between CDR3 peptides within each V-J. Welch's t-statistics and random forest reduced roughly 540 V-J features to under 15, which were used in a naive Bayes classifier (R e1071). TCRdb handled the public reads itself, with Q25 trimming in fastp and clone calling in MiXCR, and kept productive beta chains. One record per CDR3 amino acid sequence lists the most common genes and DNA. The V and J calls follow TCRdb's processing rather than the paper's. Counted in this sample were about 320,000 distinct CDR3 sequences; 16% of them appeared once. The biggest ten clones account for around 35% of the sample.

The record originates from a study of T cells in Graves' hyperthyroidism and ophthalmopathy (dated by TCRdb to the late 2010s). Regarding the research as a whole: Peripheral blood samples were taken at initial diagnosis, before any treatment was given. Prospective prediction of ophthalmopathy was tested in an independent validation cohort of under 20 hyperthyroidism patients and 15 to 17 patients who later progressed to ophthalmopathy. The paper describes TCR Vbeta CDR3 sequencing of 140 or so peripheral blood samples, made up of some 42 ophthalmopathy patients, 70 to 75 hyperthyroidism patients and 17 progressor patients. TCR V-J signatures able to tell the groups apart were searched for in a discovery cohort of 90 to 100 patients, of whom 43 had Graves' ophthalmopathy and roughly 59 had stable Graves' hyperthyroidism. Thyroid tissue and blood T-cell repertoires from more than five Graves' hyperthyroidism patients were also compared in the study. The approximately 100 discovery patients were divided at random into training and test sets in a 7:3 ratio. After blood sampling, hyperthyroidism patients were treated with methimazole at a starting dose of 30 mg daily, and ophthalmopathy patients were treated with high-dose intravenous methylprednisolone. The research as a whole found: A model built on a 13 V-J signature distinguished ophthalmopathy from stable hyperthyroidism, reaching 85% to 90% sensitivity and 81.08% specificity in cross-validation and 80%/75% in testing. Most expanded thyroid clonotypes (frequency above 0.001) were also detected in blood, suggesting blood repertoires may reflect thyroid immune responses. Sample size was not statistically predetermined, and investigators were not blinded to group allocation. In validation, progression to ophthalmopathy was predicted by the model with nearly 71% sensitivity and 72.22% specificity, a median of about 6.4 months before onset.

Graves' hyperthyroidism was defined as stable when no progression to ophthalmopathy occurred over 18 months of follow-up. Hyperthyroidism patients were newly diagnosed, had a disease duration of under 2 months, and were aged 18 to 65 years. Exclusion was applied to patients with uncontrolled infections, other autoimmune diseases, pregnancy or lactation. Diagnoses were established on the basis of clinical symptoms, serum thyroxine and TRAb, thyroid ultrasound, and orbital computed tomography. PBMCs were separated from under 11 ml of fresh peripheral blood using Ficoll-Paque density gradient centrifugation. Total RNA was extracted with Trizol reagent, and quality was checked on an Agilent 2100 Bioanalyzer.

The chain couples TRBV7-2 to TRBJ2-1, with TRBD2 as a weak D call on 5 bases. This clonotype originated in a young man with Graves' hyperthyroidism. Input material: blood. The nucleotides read TGTGCCAGCAGCTTAGACGGGGTAGTTGGTATCAATGAGCAGTTCTTC. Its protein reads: CASSLDGVVGINEQFF.